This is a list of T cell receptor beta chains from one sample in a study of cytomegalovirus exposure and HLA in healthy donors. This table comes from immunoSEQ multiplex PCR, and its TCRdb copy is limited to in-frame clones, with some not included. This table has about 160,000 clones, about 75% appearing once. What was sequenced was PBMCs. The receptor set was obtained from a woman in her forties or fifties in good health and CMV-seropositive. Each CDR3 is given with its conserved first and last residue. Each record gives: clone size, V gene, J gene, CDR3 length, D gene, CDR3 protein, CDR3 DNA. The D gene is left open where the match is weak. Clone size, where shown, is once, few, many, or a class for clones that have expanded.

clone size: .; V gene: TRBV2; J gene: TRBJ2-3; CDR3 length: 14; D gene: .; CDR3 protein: CASRPGLGTDTQYF; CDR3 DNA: TGTGCCAGCAGACCCGGACTGGGCACAGATACGCAGTATTTT
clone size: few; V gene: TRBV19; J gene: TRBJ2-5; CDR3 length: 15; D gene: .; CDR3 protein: CASSMIPRAWETQYF; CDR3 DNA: TGTGCCAGTAGTATGATTCCGCGGGCTTGGGAGACCCAGTACTTC
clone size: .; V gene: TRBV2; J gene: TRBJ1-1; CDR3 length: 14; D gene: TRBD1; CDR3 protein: CASSDSYNRGEAFF; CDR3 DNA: TGTGCCAGCAGCGATAGTTACAACAGGGGCGAAGCTTTCTTT
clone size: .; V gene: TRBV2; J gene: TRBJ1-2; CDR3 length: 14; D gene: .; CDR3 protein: CASSEQTGSCGYTF; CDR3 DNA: TGTGCCAGCAGTGAGCAGACAGGCAGCTGTGGCTACACCTTC
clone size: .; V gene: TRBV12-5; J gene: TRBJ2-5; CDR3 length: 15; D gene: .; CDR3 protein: CASGLVRGAGETQYF; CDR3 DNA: TGTGCTAGTGGTTTGGTACGGGGGGCCGGAGAGACCCAGTACTTC
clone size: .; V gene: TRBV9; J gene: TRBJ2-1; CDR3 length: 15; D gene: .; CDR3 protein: CASSQSQGTYNEQFF; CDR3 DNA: TGTGCCAGCAGCCAATCCCAGGGAACCTACAATGAGCAGTTCTTC
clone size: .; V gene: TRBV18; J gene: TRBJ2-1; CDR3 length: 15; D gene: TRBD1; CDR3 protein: CASSPRFDRENEQFF; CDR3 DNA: TGTGCCAGCTCACCCCGCTTTGACAGGGAGAATGAGCAGTTCTTC
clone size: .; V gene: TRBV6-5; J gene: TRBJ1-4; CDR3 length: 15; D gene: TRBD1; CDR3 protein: CASSYRGQGREKLFF; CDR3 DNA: TGTGCCAGCAGTTACAGGGGACAGGGAAGAGAAAAACTGTTTTTT
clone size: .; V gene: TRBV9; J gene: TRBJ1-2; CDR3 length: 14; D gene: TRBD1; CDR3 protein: CASSVETGDYGYTF; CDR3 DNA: TGTGCCAGCAGCGTAGAAACAGGGGACTATGGCTACACCTTC
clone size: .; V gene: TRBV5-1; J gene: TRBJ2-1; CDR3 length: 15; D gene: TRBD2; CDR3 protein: CASSLAGLADNEQFF; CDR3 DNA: TGCGCCAGCAGCTTGGCCGGACTAGCGGACAATGAGCAGTTCTTC
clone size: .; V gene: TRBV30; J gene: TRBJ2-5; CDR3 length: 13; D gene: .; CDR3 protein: CAWSRTFQETQYF; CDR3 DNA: TGTGCCTGGAGTAGGACTTTCCAAGAGACCCAGTACTTC
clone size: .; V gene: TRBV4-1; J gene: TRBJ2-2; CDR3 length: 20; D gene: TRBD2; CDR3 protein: CASSQERLGSGGPNTGELFF; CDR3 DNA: TGCGCCAGCAGCCAAGAAAGGCTCGGTAGCGGGGGGCCGAACACCGGGGAGCTGTTTTTT
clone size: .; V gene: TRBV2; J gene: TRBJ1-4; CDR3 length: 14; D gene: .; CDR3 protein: CASKGQPSDEKLFF; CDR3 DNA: TGTGCCAGCAAAGGACAGCCATCTGATGAAAAACTGTTTTTT
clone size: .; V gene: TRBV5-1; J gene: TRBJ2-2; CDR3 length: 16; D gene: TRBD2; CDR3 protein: CASSSSGGSNTGELLF; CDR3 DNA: TGCGCCAGCAGCAGTAGCGGGGGGTCGAACACCGGGGAGCTGCTTTTT
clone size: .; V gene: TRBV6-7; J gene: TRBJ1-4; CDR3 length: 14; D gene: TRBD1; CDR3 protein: CASSRRQGWSELFF; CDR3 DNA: TGTGCCAGCAGTCGACGACAGGGATGGAGTGAACTGTTTTTT
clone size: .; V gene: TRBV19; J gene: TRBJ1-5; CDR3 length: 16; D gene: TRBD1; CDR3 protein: CASSILKQGSNQPQHF; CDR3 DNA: TGTGCCAGTAGTATCCTCAAACAGGGGAGCAATCAGCCCCAGCATTTT
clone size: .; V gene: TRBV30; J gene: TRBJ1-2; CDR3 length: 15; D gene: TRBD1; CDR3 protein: CAWRLGYRGSEGYTF; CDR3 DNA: TGTGCCTGGCGACTCGGTTACAGGGGATCAGAGGGCTACACCTTC
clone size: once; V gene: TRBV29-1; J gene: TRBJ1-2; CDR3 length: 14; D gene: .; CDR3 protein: CSVERGNSNYGYTF; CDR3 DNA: TGCAGCGTTGAAAGAGGAAATTCTAACTATGGCTACACCTTC
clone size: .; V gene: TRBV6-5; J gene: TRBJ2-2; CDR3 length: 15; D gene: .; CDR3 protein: CASRTSRANTGELFF; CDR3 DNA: TGTGCCAGCAGAACTAGCAGAGCGAACACCGGGGAGCTGTTTTTT
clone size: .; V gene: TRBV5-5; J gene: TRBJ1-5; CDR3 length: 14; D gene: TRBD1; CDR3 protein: CASSSGQGNQPQHF; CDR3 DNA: TGTGCCAGCAGCTCGGGACAGGGGAATCAGCCCCAGCATTTT
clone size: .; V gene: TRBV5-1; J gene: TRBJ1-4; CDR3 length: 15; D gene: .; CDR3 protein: CASSLLGTTNEKLFF; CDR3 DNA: TGCGCCAGCAGCTTGCTCGGGACAACGAATGAAAAACTGTTTTTT
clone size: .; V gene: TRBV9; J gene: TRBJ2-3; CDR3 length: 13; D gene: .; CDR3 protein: CASSVTSRDTQYF; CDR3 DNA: TGTGCCAGCAGCGTAACTAGTCGAGATACGCAGTATTTT
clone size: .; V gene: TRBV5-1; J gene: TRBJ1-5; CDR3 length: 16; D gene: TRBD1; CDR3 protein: CASSLGGTEYNQPQHF; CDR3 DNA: TGCGCCAGCAGCTTGGGCGGGACAGAATACAATCAGCCCCAGCATTTT
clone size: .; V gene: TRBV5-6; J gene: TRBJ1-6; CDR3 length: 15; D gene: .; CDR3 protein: CASTLNQGSNSPLHF; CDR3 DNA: TGTGCCAGCACCCTGAACCAGGGAAGTAATTCACCCCTCCACTTT
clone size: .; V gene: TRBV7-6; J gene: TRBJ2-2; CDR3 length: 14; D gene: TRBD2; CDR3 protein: CASALAGNTGELFF; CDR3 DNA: TGTGCCAGCGCCCTAGCGGGGAACACCGGGGAGCTGTTTTTT
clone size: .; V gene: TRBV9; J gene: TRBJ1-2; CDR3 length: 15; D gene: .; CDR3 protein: CASSVETGKNYGYTF; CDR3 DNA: TGTGCCAGCAGCGTAGAAACAGGGAAGAACTATGGCTACACCTTC
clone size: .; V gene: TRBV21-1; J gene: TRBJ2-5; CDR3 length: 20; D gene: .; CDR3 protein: CASSGKNAGLAGAKQETQYF; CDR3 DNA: TGTGCCAGCAGCGGTAAGAACGCGGGACTAGCGGGGGCCAAACAAGAGACCCAGTACTTC
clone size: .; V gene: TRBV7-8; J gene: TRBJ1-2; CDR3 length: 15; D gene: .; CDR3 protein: CASSLALWGQSGYTF; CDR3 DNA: TGTGCCAGCAGCTTAGCACTATGGGGGCAATCTGGCTACACCTTC
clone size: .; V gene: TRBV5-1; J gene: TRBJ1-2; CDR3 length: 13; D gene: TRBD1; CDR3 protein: CASSLQGDYGYTF; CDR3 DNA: TGCGCCAGCAGCTTACAGGGGGACTATGGCTACACCTTC
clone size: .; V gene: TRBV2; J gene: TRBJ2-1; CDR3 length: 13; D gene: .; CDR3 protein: CASSGPGIYEQFF; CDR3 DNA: TGTGCCAGCAGTGGTCCAGGTATCTATGAGCAGTTCTTC
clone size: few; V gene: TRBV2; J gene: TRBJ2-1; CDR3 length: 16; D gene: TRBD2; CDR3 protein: CASSDTSGGSYNEQFF; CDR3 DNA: TGTGCCAGCAGTGATACTAGCGGGGGATCCTACAATGAGCAGTTCTTC
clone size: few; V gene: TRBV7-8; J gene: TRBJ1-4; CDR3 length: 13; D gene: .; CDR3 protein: CASSLTTGTILFF; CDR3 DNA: TGTGCCAGCAGCCTTACTACGGGGACAATCTTGTTTTTT
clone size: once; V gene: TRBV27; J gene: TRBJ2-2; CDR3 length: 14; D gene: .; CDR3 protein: CASRRLANTGELFF; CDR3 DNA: TGTGCCAGCAGAAGACTAGCGAACACCGGGGAGCTGTTTTTT
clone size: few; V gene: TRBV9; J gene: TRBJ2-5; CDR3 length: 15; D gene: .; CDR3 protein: CASSPRSGYQETQYF; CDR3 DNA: TGTGCCAGCAGCCCCAGGTCGGGGTATCAAGAGACCCAGTACTTC
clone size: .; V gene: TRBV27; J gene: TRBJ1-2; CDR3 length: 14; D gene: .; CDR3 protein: CASSSAGVDYGYTF; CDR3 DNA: TGTGCCAGCAGCTCGGCAGGGGTTGACTATGGCTACACCTTC
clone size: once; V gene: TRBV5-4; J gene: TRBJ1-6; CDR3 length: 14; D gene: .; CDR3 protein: CASSFQSQNSPLHF; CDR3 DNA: TGTGCCAGCAGCTTTCAATCTCAGAATTCACCCCTCCACTTT
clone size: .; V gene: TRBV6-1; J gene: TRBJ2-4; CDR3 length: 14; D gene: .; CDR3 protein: CASSDRLAKNIQYF; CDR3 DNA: TGTGCCAGCAGTGACAGGCTAGCCAAAAACATTCAGTACTTC
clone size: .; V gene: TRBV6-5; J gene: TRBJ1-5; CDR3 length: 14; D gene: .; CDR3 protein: CASSEFFSNQPQHF; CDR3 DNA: TGTGCCAGCAGTGAATTCTTTAGTAATCAGCCCCAGCATTTT
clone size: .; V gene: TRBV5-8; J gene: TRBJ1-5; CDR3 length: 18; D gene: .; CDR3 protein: CASLHRDTGLYSNQPQHF; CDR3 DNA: TGTGCCAGCCTTCACCGGGACACGGGCCTTTATAGCAATCAGCCCCAGCATTTT
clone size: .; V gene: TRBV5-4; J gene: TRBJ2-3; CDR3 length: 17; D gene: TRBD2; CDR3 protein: CASSPPPSGKGTDTQYF; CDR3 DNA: TGTGCCAGCAGCCCCCCCCCTAGCGGCAAAGGCACAGATACGCAGTATTTT
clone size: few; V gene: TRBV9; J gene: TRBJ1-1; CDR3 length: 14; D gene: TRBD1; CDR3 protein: CASSSGQGATEAFF; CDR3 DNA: TGTGCCAGCAGCTCGGGACAGGGCGCAACTGAAGCTTTCTTT
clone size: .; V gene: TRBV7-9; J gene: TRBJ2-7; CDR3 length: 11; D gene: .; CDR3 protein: CASSSSLEQYF; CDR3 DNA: TGTGCCAGCAGCTCCTCCCTCGAGCAGTACTTC
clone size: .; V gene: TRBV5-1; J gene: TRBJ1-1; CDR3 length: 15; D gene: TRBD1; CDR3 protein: CASSLSGQQNTEAFF; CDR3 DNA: TGCGCCAGCAGCCTGTCGGGACAGCAGAACACTGAAGCTTTCTTT
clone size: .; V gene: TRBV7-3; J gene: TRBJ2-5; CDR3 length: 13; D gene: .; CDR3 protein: CASSLNTQETQYF; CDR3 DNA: TGTGCCAGCAGCTTAAACACCCAAGAGACCCAGTACTTC
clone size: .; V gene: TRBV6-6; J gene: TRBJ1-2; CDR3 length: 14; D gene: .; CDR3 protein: CASSLDGPSYGYTF; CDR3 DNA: TGTGCCAGCAGTCTCGATGGGCCTTCCTATGGCTACACCTTC